The sequence of this TCR beta chain was determined in a study of blood T cell repertoires in COVID-19. Study at large: Samples taken during acute and convalescent COVID-19 were collected in the United States, Italy and Spain. The analysed material was cDNA or gDNA that came from T cells, B-cell-depleted T cells, or PBMCs.

V dropped 1 base and J dropped 7; count of bases not matched to a gene: 15. The CDR3 loop spans 17 amino acids. From germline, CDR1 is KGHSH and CDR2 LQKENI. How the authors handled the data: Reference gene primer amplification gave estimated nucleated cell counts. The data were produced by immunoSEQ multiplex PCR, yet TCRdb's version contains in-frame clones alone and is incomplete. The DNA was the basis for D and trimming; V, J and clone size are from that table. The data contain about 250,000 clones, approximately 89% of them singletons. The receptor was isolated from a woman aged 55-70 years who had recovered from COVID-19. The chain employs TRBV18 and TRBJ2-7; 8 bases are shared with TRBD1. The source material was peripheral blood. DNA for the CDR3: TGTGCCAGCTCACCACGACGACAGGGGTTCACGGCGGGTGAGCAGTACTTC. Translated, it gives CASSPRRQGFTAGEQYF.